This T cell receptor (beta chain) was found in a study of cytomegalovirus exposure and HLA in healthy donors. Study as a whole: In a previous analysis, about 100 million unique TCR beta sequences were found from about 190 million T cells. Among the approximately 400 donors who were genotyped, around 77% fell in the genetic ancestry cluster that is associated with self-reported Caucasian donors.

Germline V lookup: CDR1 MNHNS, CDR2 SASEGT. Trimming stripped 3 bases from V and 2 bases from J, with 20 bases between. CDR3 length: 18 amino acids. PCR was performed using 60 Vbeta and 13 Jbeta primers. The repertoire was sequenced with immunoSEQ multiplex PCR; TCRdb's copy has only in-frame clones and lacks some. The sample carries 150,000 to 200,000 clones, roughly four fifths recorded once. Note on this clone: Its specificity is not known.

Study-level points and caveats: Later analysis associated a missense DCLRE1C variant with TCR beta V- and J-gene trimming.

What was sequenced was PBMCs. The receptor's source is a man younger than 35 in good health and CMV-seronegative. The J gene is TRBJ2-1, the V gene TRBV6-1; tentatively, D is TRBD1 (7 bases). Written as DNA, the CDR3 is TGTGCCAGCAGTGAGCTACCCTACAGGGGAGGAACCTACAATGAGCAGTTCTTC. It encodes CASSELPYRGGTYNEQFF.